Listed below are T cell receptor beta chains from one sample, sequenced in a study of graft-versus-host responses after intestinal transplantation. Clones were sequenced by immunoSEQ multiplex PCR, and TCRdb holds only the in-frame ones, with some missing. The sample has around 20,000 clones, 30% to 40% seen once; the top ten hold about 9.2%. This specimen consisted of alloreactive CD8+ T cells from a mixed lymphocyte reaction culture, obtained before intestinal transplant. The origin of the receptors is a human patient who received an intestinal transplant. Both conserved end residues are part of each CDR3. A D gene is named only where the DNA matches it firmly. Not all rows give a size; the values are once, few, many and, for expanded clones, a class.

clone size: .
V gene: TRBV12-1
D gene: .
J gene: TRBJ1-3
CDR3 DNA: .
CDR3 protein: CASSHVGSGNTIYF

clone size: few
V gene: TRBV7-9
D gene: TRBD2
J gene: TRBJ2-5
CDR3 DNA: TGTGCCAGTCTCGGACTAGCGGGGGAGGAGACCCAGTACTTC
CDR3 protein: CASLGLAGEETQYF

clone size: .
V gene: TRBV5-4
D gene: TRBD1
J gene: TRBJ1-2
CDR3 DNA: TGCGCCAGCAGCCAACACAGGGGGGACCTTGGCTACACCTTC
CDR3 protein: CASSQHRGDLGYTF

clone size: medium-sized
V gene: TRBV19
D gene: .
J gene: TRBJ1-1
CDR3 DNA: TGTGCCAGTAGCCTCGGCTCGCTCAAAGCTTTCTTT
CDR3 protein: CASSLGSLKAFF

clone size: .
V gene: TRBV4-1
D gene: .
J gene: TRBJ1-2
CDR3 DNA: TGCGCCAGCAGCCAGGAGGACGGCCGGGGCTACACCTTC
CDR3 protein: CASSQEDGRGYTF

clone size: .
V gene: TRBV4-1
D gene: .
J gene: TRBJ2-1
CDR3 DNA: TGCGCCAGCAGCATTATCAGGGGTGCATACAATGAGCAGTTCTTC
CDR3 protein: CASSIIRGAYNEQFF

clone size: few
V gene: TRBV7-2
D gene: .
J gene: TRBJ2-3
CDR3 DNA: TGTGCCAGCAGCTTAGGGGGGACAGATACGCAGTATTTT
CDR3 protein: CASSLGGTDTQYF

clone size: medium-sized
V gene: TRBV29-1
D gene: .
J gene: TRBJ1-2
CDR3 DNA: TGCAGCGCCAGGGACAACTATGGCTACACCTTC
CDR3 protein: CSARDNYGYTF

clone size: .
V gene: TRBV19
D gene: .
J gene: TRBJ1-5
CDR3 DNA: TGTGCCAGTAGTATAGGTGCTGGCAATCAGCCCCAGCATTTT
CDR3 protein: CASSIGAGNQPQHF

clone size: few
V gene: TRBV28
D gene: TRBD1
J gene: TRBJ1-1
CDR3 DNA: TGTGCCTGCGAGTCTTGGACAGGGTGGGTGAGCACTGAAGCTTTCTTT
CDR3 protein: CACESWTGWVSTEAFF

clone size: medium-sized
V gene: TRBV7-2
D gene: .
J gene: TRBJ2-7
CDR3 DNA: TGTGCCAGCAGCCCAAGACTTCAGGAGCAGTACTTC
CDR3 protein: CASSPRLQEQYF

clone size: few
V gene: TRBV4-1
D gene: .
J gene: TRBJ1-1
CDR3 DNA: TGCGCCAGCAGCCAGGCAGCAATGAACACTGAAGCTTTCTTT
CDR3 protein: CASSQAAMNTEAFF

clone size: .
V gene: TRBV7-9
D gene: TRBD1
J gene: TRBJ2-3
CDR3 DNA: TGTGCCAGCAGCTTAGCTGACAGGGGAACAGATACGCAGTATTTT
CDR3 protein: CASSLADRGTDTQYF

clone size: .
V gene: TRBV11-1
D gene: .
J gene: TRBJ2-7
CDR3 DNA: TGTGCCAGCAGCTTCTCAAGCTACGAGCAGTACTTC
CDR3 protein: CASSFSSYEQYF

clone size: .
V gene: TRBV6-5
D gene: .
J gene: TRBJ1-2
CDR3 DNA: TGTGCCAGCAGTTACATGGGGGTTCGCTATGGCTACACCTTC
CDR3 protein: CASSYMGVRYGYTF

clone size: .
V gene: TRBV5-4
D gene: .
J gene: TRBJ2-2
CDR3 DNA: TGTGCCAGCAGCTTCGAAGCGACGTACACCGGGGAGCTGTTTTTT
CDR3 protein: CASSFEATYTGELFF

clone size: .
V gene: TRBV29-1
D gene: .
J gene: TRBJ2-7
CDR3 DNA: TGCAGCGTCCTAGGCCCCTATTCCTACGAGCAGTACTTC
CDR3 protein: CSVLGPYSYEQYF

clone size: few
V gene: TRBV15
D gene: TRBD2
J gene: TRBJ2-3
CDR3 DNA: TGTGCCACCAGCAGACGGGCTAGCGGACACACAGATACGCAGTATTTT
CDR3 protein: CATSRRASGHTDTQYF

clone size: .
V gene: TRBV25-1
D gene: .
J gene: TRBJ1-2
CDR3 DNA: TGTGCCAGCAGTGAAGGGGTGGGGCTGTATGGCTACACCTTC
CDR3 protein: CASSEGVGLYGYTF

clone size: few
V gene: TRBV27
D gene: .
J gene: TRBJ2-1
CDR3 DNA: TGTGCCAGCAGTTTAAACCCATCCTACAATGAGCAGTTCTTC
CDR3 protein: CASSLNPSYNEQFF

clone size: few
V gene: TRBV7-3
D gene: TRBD2
J gene: TRBJ2-1
CDR3 DNA: TGTGCCAGCAGCTTACACGGGACTACTGGGGGTGAGCAGTTCTTC
CDR3 protein: CASSLHGTTGGEQFF

clone size: .
V gene: TRBV4-1
D gene: TRBD2
J gene: TRBJ2-1
CDR3 DNA: TGCGCCAGCAGCGTGCGGGGGGGCTCCTACAATGAGCAGTTCTTC
CDR3 protein: CASSVRGGSYNEQFF

clone size: .
V gene: TRBV4-1
D gene: TRBD2
J gene: TRBJ2-7
CDR3 DNA: TGCGCCAGCAGCCAAGGGGCTAGCGGGACCTACGAGCAGTACTTC
CDR3 protein: CASSQGASGTYEQYF

clone size: medium-sized
V gene: TRBV2
D gene: TRBD1
J gene: TRBJ1-5
CDR3 DNA: TGTGCCAGCAGAAGGGCAGGGACAGATGGTGAGCCCCAGCATTTT
CDR3 protein: CASRRAGTDGEPQHF

clone size: few
V gene: TRBV7-2
D gene: .
J gene: TRBJ2-1
CDR3 DNA: TGTGCCAGCAGCTCGGATTTCAATGAGCAGTTCTTC
CDR3 protein: CASSSDFNEQFF

clone size: .
V gene: TRBV19
D gene: .
J gene: TRBJ2-7
CDR3 DNA: TGTGCCAGTACTCGCGGTGACCCCTACGAGCAGTACTTC
CDR3 protein: CASTRGDPYEQYF

clone size: .
V gene: TRBV27
D gene: TRBD2
J gene: TRBJ2-3
CDR3 DNA: TGTGCCAGCAGTGAAGGACTAGCGGGAGTTTGGAGCGAAAGAGATACGCAGTATTTT
CDR3 protein: CASSEGLAGVWSERDTQYF

clone size: .
V gene: TRBV19
D gene: .
J gene: TRBJ1-5
CDR3 DNA: TGTGCCAGTAGTATATTGGGCCAGCAGGATCAGCCCCAGCATTTT
CDR3 protein: CASSILGQQDQPQHF

clone size: few
V gene: TRBV5-3
D gene: TRBD1
J gene: TRBJ1-2
CDR3 DNA: TGTGCCAGCAGCAGAGGGACAGACCAAGGAAATGGCTACACCTTC
CDR3 protein: CASSRGTDQGNGYTF

clone size: .
V gene: TRBV6-6
D gene: .
J gene: TRBJ2-2
CDR3 DNA: TGTGCCAGCAGTTACCGTCTTGGGGGGGAGCTGTTTTTT
CDR3 protein: CASSYRLGGELFF

clone size: few
V gene: TRBV27
D gene: TRBD1
J gene: TRBJ2-7
CDR3 DNA: TGTGCCAGCAGTTACCTCCCCGGGACAGGGCCCGCCGAGCAGTACTTC
CDR3 protein: CASSYLPGTGPAEQYF

clone size: .
V gene: TRBV13
D gene: .
J gene: TRBJ2-1
CDR3 DNA: TGTGCCAGCAGCCTAGACGAGATCAATGAGCAGTTCTTC
CDR3 protein: CASSLDEINEQFF

clone size: few
V gene: TRBV19
D gene: TRBD2
J gene: TRBJ2-1
CDR3 DNA: TGTGCCAGTAGTATAGTGGGGACTAGCGGGAGAGGCAATGAGCAGTTCTTC
CDR3 protein: CASSIVGTSGRGNEQFF

clone size: .
V gene: TRBV4-2
D gene: .
J gene: TRBJ1-1
CDR3 DNA: TGTGCCAGCAGCCCAGGACCCGGCGAAGCTTTCTTT
CDR3 protein: CASSPGPGEAFF

clone size: few
V gene: TRBV7-9
D gene: .
J gene: TRBJ2-4
CDR3 DNA: TGTGCCAGCAGCTACCCTGGACTGGGGCCCACCAAAAACATTCAGTACTTC
CDR3 protein: CASSYPGLGPTKNIQYF

clone size: few
V gene: TRBV6-1
D gene: TRBD2
J gene: TRBJ2-3
CDR3 DNA: TGTGCCAGCAGAGACGGGGGGGATACGCAGTATTTT
CDR3 protein: CASRDGGDTQYF

clone size: few
V gene: TRBV27
D gene: .
J gene: TRBJ2-7
CDR3 DNA: TGTGCCAGCAGTTTATCCGGGGGCCTAACCTACGAGCAGTACTTC
CDR3 protein: CASSLSGGLTYEQYF

clone size: few
V gene: TRBV6-5
D gene: .
J gene: TRBJ2-7
CDR3 DNA: TGTGCCAGCAGTGTGGCGCAAAGCTACGAGCAGTACTTC
CDR3 protein: CASSVAQSYEQYF

clone size: .
V gene: TRBV7-9
D gene: TRBD1
J gene: TRBJ2-1
CDR3 DNA: TGTGCCAGCAGCCCAACAGGGGGAGTCTACAATGAGCAGTTCTTC
CDR3 protein: CASSPTGGVYNEQFF

clone size: .
V gene: TRBV4-3
D gene: .
J gene: TRBJ1-5
CDR3 DNA: TGCGCCAGCAGCCAAGACCAGGGCTATCAGCCCCAGCATTTT
CDR3 protein: CASSQDQGYQPQHF

clone size: few
V gene: TRBV5-4
D gene: TRBD2
J gene: TRBJ2-7
CDR3 DNA: TGTGCCAGCAGCTTGGAGGGGCGGGAGTCTCCGTACGAGCAGTACTTC
CDR3 protein: CASSLEGRESPYEQYF

clone size: few
V gene: TRBV28
D gene: TRBD1
J gene: TRBJ2-7
CDR3 DNA: TGTGCCAGCAGTTTGGGGACAGGGGGCCTACCATCCTACGAGCAGTACTTC
CDR3 protein: CASSLGTGGLPSYEQYF